Reported below is one TCR beta chain. No antigen is known for it. This sample was taken from a study of T cell responses to AZD1222 COVID-19 vaccine. Regarding the study as a whole: CD4 TCRs associated with vaccination spanned spike, dominating at 160-218 and 743-854.

Using immunoSEQ multiplex PCR, the repertoire was profiled, and TCRdb retains in-frame clones only, with some absent. The table shows 100,000 to 150,000 clones, with approximately 80% occurring only once. Sequenced here: peripheral blood, sampled 28 days after the second AZD1222 dose. The receptor's source is an adult who received the AZD1222 COVID-19 vaccine.

CDR3 DNA sequence: TGTGCCAGCAGGACGGTAGGACAGGGATATCAGCCCCAGCATTTT. Amino acids: CASRTVGQGYQPQHF. V is TRBV28 and J is TRBJ1-5; 8 bases line up with TRBD1. Trimming at V came to 6 bases and at J to 5 bases, leaving 9 bases not matched to a gene. This CDR3 has 15 amino acids. Germline CDR1 MDHEN, CDR2 SYDVKM. The full variable domain, with the rest looked up from reference TRBV28 and TRBJ1-5, is DVKVTQSSRYLVKRTGEKVFLECVQDMDHENMFWYRQDPGLGLRLIYFSYDVKMKEKGDIPEGYSVSREKKERFSLILESASTNQTSMYLCASRTVGQGYQPQHFGDGTRLSIL.